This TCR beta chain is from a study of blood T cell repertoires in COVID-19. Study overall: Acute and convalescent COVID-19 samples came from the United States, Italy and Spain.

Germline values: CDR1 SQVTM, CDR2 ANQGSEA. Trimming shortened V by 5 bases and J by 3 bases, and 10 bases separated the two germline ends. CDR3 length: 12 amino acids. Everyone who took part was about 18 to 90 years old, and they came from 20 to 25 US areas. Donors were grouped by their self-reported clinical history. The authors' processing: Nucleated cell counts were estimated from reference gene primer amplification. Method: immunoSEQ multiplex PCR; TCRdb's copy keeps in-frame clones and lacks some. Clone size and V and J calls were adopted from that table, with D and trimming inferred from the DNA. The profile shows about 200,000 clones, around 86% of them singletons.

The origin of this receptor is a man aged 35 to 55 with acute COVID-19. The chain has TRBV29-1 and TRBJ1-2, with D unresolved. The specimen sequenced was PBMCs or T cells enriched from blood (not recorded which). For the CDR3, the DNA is TGCAGCGTTCATTCCGGGGACTATGGCTACACCTTC. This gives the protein CSVHSGDYGYTF. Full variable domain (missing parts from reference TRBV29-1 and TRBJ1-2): SAVISQKPSRDICQRGTSLTIQCQVDSQVTMMFWYRQQPGQSLTLIATANQGSEATYESGFVIDKFPISRPNLTFSTLTVSNMSPEDSSIYLCSVHSGDYGYTFGSGTRLTVV.